This TCR beta chain was captured by sequencing in a study of spatial heterogeneity in lung cancer. Study-wide results and limits: Tumoral mutation counts were tracked by counts of expanded intratumoral alpha and beta TCRs.

This clonotype was seen repeatedly, ten times or more. The antigen is unknown. Individually, TCR cDNA molecules were each labelled with a unique molecular identifier. Using its own MiXCR run on the 5' RACE reads, TCRdb lists one record per CDR3 protein. The data contain 20,000 to 25,000 distinct CDR3 sequences, approximately 2.5% of them seen just once; the ten biggest clones take up about 7.7%. V lost 4 bases and J 0 bases, leaving 10 bases between the germline ends. The CDR3 has 15 residues. The time point is: sample taken at primary tumor resection. The TCR was taken from a male donor with early-stage non-small cell lung cancer. Sequencing used lung tumor tissue, obtained at surgery. J is TRBJ2-1 and V is TRBV12-3 or TRBV12-4, with D hard to call. CDR3 in amino acids: CASSSTVSSYNEQFF. CDR3 in DNA: TGTGCCAGCAGTTCGACGGTTAGCTCCTACAATGAGCAGTTCTTC.